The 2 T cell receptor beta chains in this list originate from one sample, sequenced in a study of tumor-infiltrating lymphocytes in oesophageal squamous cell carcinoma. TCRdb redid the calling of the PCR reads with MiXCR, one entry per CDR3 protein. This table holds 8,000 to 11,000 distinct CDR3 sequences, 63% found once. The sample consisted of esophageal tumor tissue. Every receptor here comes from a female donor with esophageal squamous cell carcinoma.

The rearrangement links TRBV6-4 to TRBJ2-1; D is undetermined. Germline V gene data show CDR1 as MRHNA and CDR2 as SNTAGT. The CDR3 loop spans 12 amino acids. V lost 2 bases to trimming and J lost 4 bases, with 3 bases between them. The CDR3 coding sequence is TGTGCCAGCAGTGACGTATACAATGAGCAGTTCTTC. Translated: CASSDVYNEQFF.

The CDR3 region is CATSPGTALDTQYF. In DNA form, the CDR3 reads TGTGCCACCAGCCCGGGAACCGCCTTAGATACGCAGTATTTT. The chain recombines TRBV24-1 with TRBJ2-3; D is possibly TRBD2 (5 bases). V was shortened by 7 bases and J by 5 bases, with 15 bases between the two germline ends. This CDR3 is 14 amino acids long. Germline V gene lookup returns CDR1 KGHDR and CDR2 SFDVKD.